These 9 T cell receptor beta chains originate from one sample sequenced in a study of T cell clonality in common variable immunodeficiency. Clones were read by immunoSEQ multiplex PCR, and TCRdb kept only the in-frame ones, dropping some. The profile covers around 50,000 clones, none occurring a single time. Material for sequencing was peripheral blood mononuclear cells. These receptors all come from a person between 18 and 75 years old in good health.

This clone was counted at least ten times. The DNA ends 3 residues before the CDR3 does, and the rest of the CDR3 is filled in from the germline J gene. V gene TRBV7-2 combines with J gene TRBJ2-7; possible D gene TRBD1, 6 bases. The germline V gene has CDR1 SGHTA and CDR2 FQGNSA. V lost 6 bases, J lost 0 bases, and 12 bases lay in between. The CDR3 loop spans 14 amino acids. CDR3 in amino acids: CASRATGSSYEQYF. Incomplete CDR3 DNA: TGTGCCAGCAGGGCGACAGGTAGCTCCTACGAG. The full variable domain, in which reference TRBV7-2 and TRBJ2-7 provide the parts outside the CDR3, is GAGVSQSPSNKVTEKGKDVELRCDPISGHTALYWYRQSLGQGLEFLIYFQGNSAPDKSGLPSDRFSAERTGGSVSTLTIQRTQQEDSAVYLCASRATGSSYEQYFGPGTRLTVT.

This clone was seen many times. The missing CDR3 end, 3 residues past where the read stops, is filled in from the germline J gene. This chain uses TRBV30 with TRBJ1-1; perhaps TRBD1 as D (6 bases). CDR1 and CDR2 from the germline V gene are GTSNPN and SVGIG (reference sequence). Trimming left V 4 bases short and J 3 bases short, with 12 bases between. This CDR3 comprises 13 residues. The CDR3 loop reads CAWNIGGDTEAFF. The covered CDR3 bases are TGTGCCTGGAACATAGGGGGGGACACTGAA.

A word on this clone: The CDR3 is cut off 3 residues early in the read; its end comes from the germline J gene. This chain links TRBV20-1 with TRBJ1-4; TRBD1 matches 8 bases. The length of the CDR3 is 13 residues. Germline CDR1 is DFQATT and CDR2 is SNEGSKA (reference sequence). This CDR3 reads CSAHRDRNSPLFF. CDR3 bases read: TGCAGTGCCCACCGGGACAGGAATTCACCA.

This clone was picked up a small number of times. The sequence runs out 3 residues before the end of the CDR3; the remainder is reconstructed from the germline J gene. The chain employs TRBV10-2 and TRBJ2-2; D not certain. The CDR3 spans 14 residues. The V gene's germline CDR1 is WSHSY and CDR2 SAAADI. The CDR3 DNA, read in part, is TGCGCCAGCAGCTTCGTGGCAACTAATGAAAAG. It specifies CASSFVATNEK. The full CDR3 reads CASSFVATNEKLFF.

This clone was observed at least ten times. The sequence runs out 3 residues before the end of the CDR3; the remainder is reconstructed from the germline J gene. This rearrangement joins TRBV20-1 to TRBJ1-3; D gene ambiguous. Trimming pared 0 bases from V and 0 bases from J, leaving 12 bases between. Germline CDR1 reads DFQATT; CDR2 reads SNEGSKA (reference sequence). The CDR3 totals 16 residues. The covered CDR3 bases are TGCAGTGCTAGAGATACCGGGGTCAACTCTGGAAACACC. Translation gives CSARDTGVNSGNT. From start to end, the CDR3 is CSARDTGVNSGNTIYF.

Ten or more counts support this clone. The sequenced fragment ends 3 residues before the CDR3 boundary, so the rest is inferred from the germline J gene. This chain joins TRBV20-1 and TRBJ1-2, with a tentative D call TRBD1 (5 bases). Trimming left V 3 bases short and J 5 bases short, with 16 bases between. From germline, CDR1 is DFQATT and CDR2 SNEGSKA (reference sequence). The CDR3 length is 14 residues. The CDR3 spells CSARVGLGGYGYTF. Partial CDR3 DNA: TGCAGTGCTAGGGTGGGGCTTGGGGGGTATGGC.

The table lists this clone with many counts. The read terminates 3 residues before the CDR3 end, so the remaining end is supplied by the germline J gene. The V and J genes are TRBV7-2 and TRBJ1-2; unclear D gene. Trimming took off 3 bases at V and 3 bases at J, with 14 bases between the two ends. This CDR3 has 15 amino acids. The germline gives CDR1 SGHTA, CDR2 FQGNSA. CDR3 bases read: TGTGCCAGCAGCTTGGAAGGCGGGGAGGACTATGGC. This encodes CASSLEGGEDYG. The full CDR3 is CASSLEGGEDYGYTF.

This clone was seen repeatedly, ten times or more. The CDR3 sequence is CASSLTTGDPYEQYF. CDR3 DNA (partial): TGTGCCAGCAGCCTAACGACAGGGGACCCCTACGAG. This chain connects TRBV7-9 to TRBJ2-7, with 8 bases that match TRBD1. Read data end 3 residues before the CDR3 end; the end is taken from the germline J gene. Unmatched junction bases numbered 8, after V lost 5 bases and J lost 2 bases. Germline-derived CDR1 and CDR2 are SEHNR and FQNEAQ (reference sequence). The CDR3 contains 15 residues.

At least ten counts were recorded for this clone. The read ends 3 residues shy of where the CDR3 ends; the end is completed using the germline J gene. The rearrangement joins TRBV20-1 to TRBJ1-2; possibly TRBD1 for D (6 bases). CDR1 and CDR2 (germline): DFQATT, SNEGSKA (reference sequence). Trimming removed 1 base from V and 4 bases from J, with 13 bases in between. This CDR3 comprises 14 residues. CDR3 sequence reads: CSARASGDSYGYTF. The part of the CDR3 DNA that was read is TGCAGTGCTAGAGCGTCAGGGGATTCCTATGGC.